Following are 21 T cell receptor beta chains from one sample sequenced in a study of blood T cell repertoires in COVID-19. Clones were read by immunoSEQ multiplex PCR, and TCRdb kept only the in-frame ones, dropping some. The sample includes hundreds of thousands of clones, approximately 90% seen only once; the top ten take approximately 1%. The sample comprised PBMCs or T cells enriched from blood (not recorded which). Receptor source: a man aged 18 to 35 who had recovered from COVID-19.

V and J are TRBV7-2 and TRBJ2-7; 8 nucleotides line up with TRBD2. CDR1 and CDR2 from the germline V gene are SGHTA and FQGNSA. V shed 3 bases, J shed 0 bases, and the junction held 4 bases outside the gene matches. This CDR3 is built from 15 residues. The CDR3 protein is CASSFRTSLSYEQYF. Here the CDR3 DNA reads TGTGCCAGCAGCTTTAGGACTAGCCTCTCCTACGAGCAGTACTTC.

The rearrangement uses TRBV5-1 and TRBJ1-2, with 8 bases matching TRBD1. The CDR3 runs 13 residues. The trim removed 4 bases at V and 8 bases at J, leaving 7 bases unmatched. In germline, CDR1 is SGHRS, CDR2 YFSETQ. CDR3 loop: CASSIDRGLGYTF. The DNA of the CDR3 is TGCGCCAGCAGCATTGACAGGGGTCTCGGCTACACCTTC. The complete variable domain, with remaining parts taken from reference TRBV5-1 and TRBJ1-2, reads KAGVTQTPRYLIKTRGQQVTLSCSPISGHRSVSWYQQTPGQGLQFLFEYFSETQRNKGNFPGRFSGRQFSNSRSEMNVSTLELGDSALYLCASSIDRGLGYTFGSGTRLTVV.

The rearrangement uses TRBV24-1 and TRBJ2-7, with D perhaps matching TRBD1 (5 bases). Germline assignment: CDR1 KGHDR and CDR2 SFDVKD. The CDR3 is 14 residues long. V lost 1 base and J 5 bases, leaving 11 bases between the germline ends. CDR3 coding DNA: TGTGCCACCAGTGATTTCTCCAGGGCCCACGAGCAGTACTTC. It specifies CATSDFSRAHEQYF.

V usage is TRBV4-3 and J usage is TRBJ1-1, with a possible D match to TRBD1 (5 bases). V gave up 4 bases and J gave up 5 bases, with 17 bases separating them. Per germline, CDR1 LGHNA and CDR2 YSLEER. The CDR3 is made up of 15 amino acids. CDR3 sequence: CASSLGRGSGTEAFF. CDR3 coding DNA: TGCGCCAGCAGCCTTGGCCGGGGGAGTGGGACTGAAGCTTTCTTT.

J is TRBJ2-2 and V is TRBV5-1, with 7 bases lining up with TRBD1. This CDR3 comprises 16 residues. After removal of 3 bases from V and 0 bases from J, the junction contained 5 bases not matched to a gene. Germline V gene sequence: CDR1 SGHRS, CDR2 YFSETQ. CDR3 in amino acids: CASSSTGQTNTGELFF. In nucleotides, the CDR3 is TGCGCCAGCAGCTCGACGGGACAGACGAACACCGGGGAGCTGTTTTTT.

The chain carries TRBV9 and TRBJ1-4; TRBD1 agrees at 7 bases. V lost 4 bases and J lost 4; bases outside the gene matches: 4. Germline loops: CDR1 SGDLS, CDR2 YYNGEE. This CDR3 is 14 amino acids long. CDR3: CASSRGQFNEKLFF. In DNA form, the CDR3 reads TGTGCCAGCAGCCGGGGACAGTTTAATGAAAAACTGTTTTTT.

This clone came up once. This CDR3 reads CATSRDYYEQYF. The CDR3 DNA sequence: TGTGCCACCTCCCGGGATTACTACGAGCAGTACTTC. V usage is TRBV19 and J usage is TRBJ2-7; TRBD2 is a possible D gene (5 bases). The germline CDR1 and CDR2 sequences are LNHDA and SQIVND (reference sequence). The V gene lost 10 bases and the J gene lost 3 bases, with 13 bases spanning the gap. This CDR3 has 12 residues.

The V and J genes are TRBV5-1 and TRBJ1-5, with a possible D match to TRBD1 (5 bases). Per the germline V gene, CDR1 is SGHRS and CDR2 is YFSETQ. Trimming pared 4 bases from V and 2 bases from J, leaving 16 bases between. The CDR3 is made up of 16 amino acids. CDR3 sequence reads: CASSPMGGMGNQPQHF. The CDR3 nucleotides read TGCGCCAGCAGCCCCATGGGGGGTATGGGCAATCAGCCCCAGCATTTT. Based on the CDR3 plus reference TRBV5-1 and TRBJ1-5, the full variable domain is KAGVTQTPRYLIKTRGQQVTLSCSPISGHRSVSWYQQTPGQGLQFLFEYFSETQRNKGNFPGRFSGRQFSNSRSEMNVSTLELGDSALYLCASSPMGGMGNQPQHFGDGTRLSIL.

To note about this clone: Different DNA sequences within this sample yield the same CDR3. The rearrangement links TRBV30 to TRBJ1-1, with D unresolved. The CDR3 is made up of 12 amino acids. Between the trimmed V and J ends, which lost 5 bases and 0 bases, there was a span of 7 bases. Germline V gene lookup returns CDR1 GTSNPN and CDR2 SVGIG (reference sequence). For the CDR3, the DNA is TGTGCCTGGGGGAGAATGAACACTGAAGCTTTCTTT. Translated: CAWGRMNTEAFF.

The chain uses TRBV6-5 and TRBJ2-1; 9 bases align to TRBD2. Looked up from germline, CDR1 is MNHEY and CDR2 is SVGAGI. The ends lost 3 bases at V and 6 bases at J; junction bases unmatched: 3. The CDR3 runs to 14 residues. The CDR3 loop reads CASSYGGGANEQFF. The DNA of the CDR3 is TGTGCCAGCAGTTATGGCGGGGGGGCCAATGAGCAGTTCTTC.

The chain carries TRBV2 and TRBJ1-2; D ambiguous. V dropped 10 bases and J dropped 14 bases, with 14 bases sitting between them. CDR1 and CDR2 (germline): SNHLY, FYNNEI. This CDR3 spans 9 amino acids. The CDR3 protein is CATDSGNTF. In DNA, the CDR3 is TGTGCCACAGACTCGGGTAATACCTTC.

The gene calls are TRBV19 and TRBJ1-5; 7 positions agree with TRBD1. The length of the CDR3 is 15 residues. Germline trimming cut 3 bases from V and 3 bases from J; bases unmatched to any gene: 5. Germline V CDR1 and CDR2: LNHDA, SQIVND (reference sequence). This chain's CDR3 is CASSIKGANNQPQHF. The CDR3 DNA follows: TGTGCCAGTAGTATCAAGGGGGCAAACAATCAGCCCCAGCATTTT. Looking up the rest from reference TRBV19 and TRBJ1-5 gives the full variable domain: DGGITQSPKYLFRKEGQNVTLSCEQNLNHDAMYWYRQDPGQGLRLIYYSQIVNDFQKGDIAEGYSVSREKKESFPLTVTSAQKNPTAFYLCASSIKGANNQPQHFGDGTRLSIL.

This clone was counted a few times. The V gene is TRBV4-1, the J gene TRBJ1-5, with a possible D match to TRBD1 (5 bases). The length of the CDR3 is 14 residues. The germline CDR1 and CDR2 sequences are MGHRA and YSYEKL. V shed 0 bases and J shed 5 bases, with 8 bases lying between them. The CDR3 coding sequence is TGCGCCAGCAGCCAAGATCAGGGTCATCAGCCCCAGCATTTT. Translating it yields CASSQDQGHQPQHF.

The rearrangement links TRBV7-6 to TRBJ2-2; TRBD1 aligns across 9 bases. Losses at the gene ends were 5 bases for V and 7 bases for J; bases not matched to a gene: 5. Germline V gene lookup returns CDR1 SGHVS and CDR2 FNYEAQ. The CDR3 sequence is 14 residues long. The CDR3 loop is CASSPGQGHGELFF. The CDR3 DNA sequence: TGTGCCAGCAGCCCTGGACAGGGGCACGGGGAGCTGTTTTTT.

V gene TRBV4-3 combines with J gene TRBJ1-1; 7 bases line up with TRBD1. This CDR3 spans 15 amino acids. Per the germline V gene, CDR1 is LGHNA and CDR2 is YSLEER. The trim removed 4 bases at V and 3 bases at J, leaving 8 bases unmatched. This chain's CDR3 is CASSPTGTADTEAFF. The DNA for the CDR3 is TGCGCCAGCAGCCCCACCGGGACAGCGGACACTGAAGCTTTCTTT.

The chain uses TRBV6-5 and TRBJ2-2, with 7 bases that match TRBD2. The CDR3 has 14 amino acids. Germline values: CDR1 MNHEY, CDR2 SVGAGI. The trim removed 0 bases at V and 7 bases at J, leaving 2 bases unmatched. The DNA of the CDR3 is TGTGCCAGCAGTTACTCTAGCGGGTACGGGGAGCTGTTTTTT. It is translated as CASSYSSGYGELFF.

The chain employs TRBV28 and TRBJ1-1; the D gene is possibly TRBD1 (6 bases). From germline, CDR1 is MDHEN and CDR2 SYDVKM. V lost 6 bases to trimming and J lost 7 bases, with 21 bases between them. The CDR3 length is 15 residues. CDR3 DNA sequence: TGTGCCAGCAGCCCCGTGGGGGCGCAGAAAGGTGAAGCTTTCTTT. It translates to CASSPVGAQKGEAFF.

The chain employs TRBV2 and TRBJ2-7, with D uncertain. Germline-derived CDR1 and CDR2 are SNHLY and FYNNEI. The CDR3 spans 11 residues. Trimming removed 6 bases at V and 1 base at J, with 4 bases between. CDR3 sequence (DNA): TGTGCCAGCAGCTATTCCTACGAGCAGTACTTC. Translating it yields CASSYSYEQYF.

The genes are TRBV19 and TRBJ2-2, with a weak D call TRBD1 (7 bases). Germline CDR1 and CDR2: LNHDA and SQIVND (reference sequence). The CDR3 totals 16 residues. The V end was cut by 5 bases, the J end by 4 bases, with 17 bases between. The CDR3 bases are TGTGCCAGTAGTCTCAGGGGGGCGCAGGTCACCGGGGAGCTGTTTTTT. This translates into CASSLRGAQVTGELFF.

The V and J genes are TRBV5-1 and TRBJ2-7; TRBD1 agrees at 7 bases. J was trimmed by 2 bases and V by 3 bases; bases with no gene match: 2. The CDR3 runs 13 residues. Germline loops: CDR1 SGHRS, CDR2 YFSETQ. The CDR3 coding sequence is TGCGCCAGCAGCTGGGACAGTCCCTACGAGCAGTACTTC. Its protein product is CASSWDSPYEQYF.

The rearrangement joins TRBV5-1 to TRBJ1-4; D not resolved. CDR1 and CDR2 from the germline V gene are SGHRS and YFSETQ. Between the trimmed V and J ends, which lost 6 bases and 4 bases, there was a span of 13 bases. CDR3 length: 14 residues. The CDR3: CASKLSGLNEKLFF. For the CDR3, the DNA is TGCGCCAGCAAATTGAGTGGGCTTAATGAAAAACTGTTTTTT.